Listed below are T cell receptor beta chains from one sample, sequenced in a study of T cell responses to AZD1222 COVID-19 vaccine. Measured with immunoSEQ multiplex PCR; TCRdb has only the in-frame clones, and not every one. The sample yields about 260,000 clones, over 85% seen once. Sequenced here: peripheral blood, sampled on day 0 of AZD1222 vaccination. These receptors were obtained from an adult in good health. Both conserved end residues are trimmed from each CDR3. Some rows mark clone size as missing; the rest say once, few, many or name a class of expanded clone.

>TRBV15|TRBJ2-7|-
ATSREWEGSYEQY
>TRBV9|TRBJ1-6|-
ASSVDPGMNSPLH
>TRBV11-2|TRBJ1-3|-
ASSLAQQGTGNTIY
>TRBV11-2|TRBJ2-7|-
ASSLSEGPYEQY
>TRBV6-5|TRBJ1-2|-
ASSYSAGGMYGYT
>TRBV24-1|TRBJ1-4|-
ATSADTGREKLF
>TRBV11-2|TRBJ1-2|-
ASSLVAGAEGYT
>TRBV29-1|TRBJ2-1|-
SVDPRGSARSYNEQF
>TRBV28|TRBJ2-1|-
ATLLAGYNEQF
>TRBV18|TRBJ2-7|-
ASSQGNEQY
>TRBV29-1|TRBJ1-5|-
SVGGGGQPQH
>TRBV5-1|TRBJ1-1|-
ASTQGQPNTEAF
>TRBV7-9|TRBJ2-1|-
ASIKDRVGYDEQF
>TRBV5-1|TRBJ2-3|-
ASSFVLAGDTDTQY
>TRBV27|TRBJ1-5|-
ASSSWDGLGRGQPQH
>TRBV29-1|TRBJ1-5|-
SVQTGMDQPQH
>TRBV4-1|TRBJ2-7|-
ASSQLSGGSYEQY
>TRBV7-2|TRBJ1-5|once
ASSLGRNQPQH